This T cell receptor (beta chain) was profiled in a study of regulatory T cells in long-lasting Graves disease. Trimming removed 6 bases at V and 2 bases at J, with 14 bases between. The CDR3 extends over 15 amino acids. As to time point: newly diagnosed GD, antithyroid drugs for less than 3 months. RNA extracted from PBMCs served as the sequencing template. The source of the patients was an endocrinology department in Xi'an, China. According to the study, TCR beta libraries were built with iRepertoire HTBI primers and CDR3-region Arm-PCR. Via MiXCR, TCRdb re-called the multiplex PCR reads, giving one row per CDR3 protein. The sample gives about 400,000 distinct CDR3 sequences, 15% of which show up once; about 7.8% is in the top ten. In this sample, this clonotype turned up many times. The data also belong to a second study, concerning T cells in Graves' hyperthyroidism and ophthalmopathy.

The chain joins TRBV12-3 or TRBV12-4 to TRBJ1-3; D gene ambiguous. The receptor was derived from a middle-aged woman with Graves disease. The starting material was peripheral blood mononuclear cells (PBMCs), obtained at new diagnosis, from a patient treated with antithyroid drugs. Here the CDR3 DNA reads TGTGCCAGCAGCCAAACCCCGGGCACTGGAAACACCATATATTTT. This sequence encodes CASSQTPGTGNTIYF.